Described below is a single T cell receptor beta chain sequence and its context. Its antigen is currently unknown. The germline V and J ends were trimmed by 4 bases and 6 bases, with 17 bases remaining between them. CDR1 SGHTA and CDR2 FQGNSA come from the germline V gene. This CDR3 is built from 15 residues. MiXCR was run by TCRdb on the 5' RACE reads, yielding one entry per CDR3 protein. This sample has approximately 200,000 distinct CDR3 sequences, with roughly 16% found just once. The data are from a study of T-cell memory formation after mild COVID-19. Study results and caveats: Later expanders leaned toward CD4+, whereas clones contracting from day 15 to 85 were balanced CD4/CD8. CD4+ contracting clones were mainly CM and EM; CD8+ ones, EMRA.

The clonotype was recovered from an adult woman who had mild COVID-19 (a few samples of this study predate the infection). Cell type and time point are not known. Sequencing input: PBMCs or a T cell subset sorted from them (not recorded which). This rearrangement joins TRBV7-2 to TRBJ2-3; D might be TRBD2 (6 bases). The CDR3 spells CASSSQAGLRDTQYF. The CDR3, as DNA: TGTGCCAGCAGCTCGCAAGCGGGCCTGAGGGATACGCAGTATTTT.